This T cell receptor (beta chain) comes out of a study of spatial heterogeneity in lung cancer. About the research overall: Detection of beta-chain sequences consistently exceeded that of alpha-chain sequences.

TCRdb recomputed calls from the 5' RACE reads with MiXCR, one row per CDR3 protein. The sample shows more than 25,000 distinct CDR3 sequences, around 6% of them seen only once. Time point described: blood at routine non-recurrence follow-up after resection. Sequencing was performed on whole RNA extracted from tumor and nontumor lung tissue, or from frozen PBMC, and the material was left unsorted. Study conclusions and caveats: Follow-up blood showed ubiquitous expanded tumor TCRs less than blood at resection did.

Trimming removed 0 bases at V and 7 bases at J, with 8 bases between. The CDR3 extends over 14 amino acids. The germline V gene has CDR1 SGHRS and CDR2 YFSETQ. About this clonotype: Its antigen is still unknown.

The source of this sequence is a male donor with early-stage non-small cell lung cancer. The specimen was PBMCs, collected at follow-up. This chain joins TRBV5-1 and TRBJ1-6; possible D gene TRBD1, 6 bases. This chain's CDR3 is CASSLGQENSPLHF. The CDR3 bases are TGCGCCAGCAGCTTGGGACAGGAGAATTCACCCCTCCACTTT.